This TCR beta chain was documented in a study of molecular identifiers for immune sequencing clone quantification. TCRdb re-called the PCR reads through MiXCR, storing one row per CDR3 protein. The sample yields a few hundred thousand distinct CDR3 sequences, roughly 25% seen once. Libraries used 20,000 to 1,000,000 sorted naive CD8 T cells and 10%, 30% or 50% RNA input. Trimming stripped 5 bases from V and 4 bases from J, with 18 bases between. The CDR3 consists of 16 residues. From germline, CDR1 is MNHEY and CDR2 SVGAGI. The sequenced material came from naive CD8+ T cells from blood, with Jurkat cell RNA spiked in. The sample's subset: FACS-sorted CD8+CD4-CCR7+CD45RA+ naive T cells. The V and J genes are TRBV6-5 and TRBJ1-5; TRBD1 might be the D (5 bases). The receptor was derived from a human donor in good health. Some libraries in this study had Jurkat cell RNA spiked in. The CDR3 protein is CASSPRWDRGNQPQHF. As DNA, the CDR3 is TGTGCCAGCAGTCCCCGATGGGACCGGGGGAATCAGCCCCAGCATTTT.